The 32 T cell receptor beta chains below were found in one sample sequenced in a study of cytomegalovirus exposure and HLA in healthy donors. Clones were read by immunoSEQ multiplex PCR, and TCRdb kept only the in-frame ones, dropping some. The sample carries 90,000 or so clones, approximately 81% recorded once. The sample consisted of PBMCs. Receptors originate from a man between 18 and 29 years old in good health and CMV-seropositive.

V is TRBV5-6 and J is TRBJ1-4, with 10 positions matching TRBD1. J lost 6 bases, V lost 4 bases, and 6 bases had no gene match. The CDR3 spans 15 residues. Germline V gene sequence: CDR1 SGHDT, CDR2 YYEEEE. The CDR3: CASSLRTGGDEKLFF. The CDR3 DNA follows: TGTGCCAGCAGCCTTAGGACAGGGGGAGATGAAAAACTGTTTTTT.

The chain combines TRBV28 with TRBJ2-3; 9 bases are shared with TRBD1. The CDR3 length is 16 residues. Germline lookup yields CDR1 MDHEN and CDR2 SYDVKM. Trimming at V came to 4 bases and at J to 1 base, leaving 6 bases not matched to a gene. This CDR3 is CASSSARDRGTDTQYF. The CDR3 coding sequence is TGTGCCAGCAGTTCAGCCCGGGACAGGGGCACAGATACGCAGTATTTT.

The V call is TRBV27, the J call TRBJ1-4; TRBD1 matches 9 bases. CDR1 and CDR2 from the germline V gene are MNHEY and SMNVEV (reference sequence). J gave up 5 bases and V 4 bases, and 8 bases lay outside the gene matches. CDR3 size: 16 residues. The CDR3 bases are TGTGCCAGCAGTTCCCGGGGACAGGGTAGAAATGAAAAACTGTTTTTT. Translating gives CASSSRGQGRNEKLFF.

The genes are TRBV10-3 and TRBJ1-3, with 7 bases that match TRBD1. Germline CDR1 reads ENHRY; CDR2 reads SYGVKD. This CDR3 is 13 amino acids long. J gave up 2 bases and V 11 bases, and 6 bases lay outside the gene matches. CDR3 bases: TGTGCCGCCCTGCAGGGGGCTGGAAACACCATATATTTT. This encodes CAALQGAGNTIYF.

The V and J genes are TRBV6-5 and TRBJ2-3; D is ambiguous. The CDR3 spans 14 residues. Germline CDR1 reads MNHEY; CDR2 reads SVGAGI. Deletions cut 0 bases from V and 6 bases from J, with 10 bases between. CDR3 sequence: CASSYSPFRDTQYF. CDR3 nucleotide sequence: TGTGCCAGCAGTTACTCCCCCTTCCGGGATACGCAGTATTTT.

The V call is TRBV2, the J call TRBJ1-5, with a weak D call TRBD1 (6 bases). V gave up 4 bases and J gave up 2 bases, with 6 bases separating them. The CDR3 covers 13 residues. Per germline, CDR1 SNHLY and CDR2 FYNNEI. The CDR3 region is CASSGQGNQPQHF. The CDR3 DNA reads as TGTGCCAGCAGTGGACAGGGCAATCAGCCCCAGCATTTT.

The chain has TRBV5-6 and TRBJ2-1; no firm D call. This CDR3 spans 16 amino acids. The germline CDR1 and CDR2 sequences are SGHDT and YYEEEE. The germline V and J ends were trimmed by 2 bases and 0 bases, with 12 bases remaining between them. The CDR3 protein is CASSFRLYSSYNEQFF. The CDR3, as DNA: TGTGCCAGCAGCTTTCGCCTCTATAGCTCCTACAATGAGCAGTTCTTC.

The chain couples TRBV28 to TRBJ1-2; D is perhaps TRBD1 (5 bases). This CDR3 contains 15 residues. Per the germline V gene, CDR1 is MDHEN and CDR2 is SYDVKM. Trimming cost V 1 base and J 0 bases, with 9 bases left between them. The CDR3 DNA reads as TGTGCCAGCAGTTTATACGGGGGTCCTAACTATGGCTACACCTTC. Amino acids: CASSLYGGPNYGYTF.

This clone has a single count. This chain joins TRBV4-2 and TRBJ2-7; unclear D gene. There are 15 residues in the CDR3. V was trimmed by 0 bases and J by 6 bases, leaving 15 bases between them. CDR1 and CDR2 (germline): LGHNA, YNFKEQ. The CDR3 nucleotides read TGTGCCAGCAGCCAAGATTTTGGGCAACTCAGCGAGCAGTACTTC. This translates into CASSQDFGQLSEQYF.

In DNA form, the CDR3 reads TGTGCCATCAGCCGACAGGGGCCCGCCGGGGAGCTGTTTTTT. Amino acid sequence: CAISRQGPAGELFF. The V gene is TRBV10-3, the J gene TRBJ2-2; 8 nucleotides line up with TRBD1. This CDR3 spans 14 amino acids. The ends lost 6 bases at V and 6 bases at J; junction bases unmatched: 6. Germline CDR1 is ENHRY and CDR2 is SYGVKD.

The V gene is TRBV18, the J gene TRBJ2-7; no definite D call. Germline lookup yields CDR1 KGHSH and CDR2 LQKENI. V lost 5 bases and J lost 2, with 7 bases in between. The CDR3 extends over 12 amino acids. CDR3 DNA sequence: TGTGCCAGCTCATCCCAAACCTACGAGCAGTACTTC. Its translation: CASSSQTYEQYF.

V is TRBV6-4 and J is TRBJ2-3; D may be TRBD2 (6 bases). Germline V lookup: CDR1 MRHNA, CDR2 SNTAGT. The CDR3 length is 14 residues. V lost 2 bases and J lost 3, with 9 bases in between. In nucleotides, the CDR3 is TGTGCCAGCAGTGACCTGGGGGGAACAGATACGCAGTATTTT. Amino acids: CASSDLGGTDTQYF.

The chain combines TRBV4-1 with TRBJ1-5, with D tentatively TRBD1 (5 bases). CDR1 is MGHRA, CDR2 YSYEKL, per germline. The CDR3 consists of 15 residues. The V and J ends lost 0 bases and 0 bases respectively, with 6 bases between them. The CDR3 is CASSQDQGSNQPQHF. The CDR3 bases are TGCGCCAGCAGCCAAGATCAGGGTAGCAATCAGCCCCAGCATTTT.

The V and J genes are TRBV5-1 and TRBJ2-5; D perhaps matches TRBD2 (5 bases). This CDR3 spans 15 amino acids. The germline CDR1 and CDR2 sequences are SGHRS and YFSETQ. With 0 bases removed from V and 5 bases from J, the gap between germline ends came to 14 bases. The CDR3 nucleotides are TGCGCCAGCAGCTTGGGGGCCGGGGTGGGGGAGACCCAGTACTTC. This gives the protein CASSLGAGVGETQYF.

The chain links TRBV6-1 to TRBJ2-5, with D perhaps matching TRBD2 (6 bases). Germline loops: CDR1 MNHNS, CDR2 SASEGT. The ends were cut back, 10 bases at V and 4 bases at J, with 16 bases in the middle. The CDR3 has 13 amino acids. The CDR3 DNA sequence: TGTGCCACCCGACCAATGGGGGGAGAGACCCAGTACTTC. It translates to CATRPMGGETQYF.

The chain is built from TRBV7-9 and TRBJ1-1, with D perhaps TRBD1 (6 bases). Per the germline V gene, CDR1 is SEHNR and CDR2 is FQNEAQ (reference sequence). The CDR3 extends over 18 amino acids. The V end lost 4 bases, the J end lost 3 bases, and 24 bases lay between the germline ends. Written as DNA, the CDR3 is TGTGCCAGCAGCTGGGAGACGGTGGGGGGGGGCGAGGACACTGAAGCTTTCTTT. It encodes CASSWETVGGGEDTEAFF.

This clone came up once. The V call is TRBV11-3, the J call TRBJ2-1; TRBD2 matches at 7 bases. Germline loops: CDR1 SGHNT, CDR2 YENEEA. The CDR3 totals 17 residues. Unmatched junction bases numbered 14, after V lost 5 bases and J lost 4 bases. The CDR3 DNA sequence: TGTGCCAGCAGCACAAGGACTAGTCTCCCATCATACAATGAGCAGTTCTTC. This encodes CASSTRTSLPSYNEQFF.

CDR3 coding DNA: TGCGCCAGCAATCTAGCGGGAGGGAACAATGAGCAGTTCTTC. Translation: CASNLAGGNNEQFF. This chain connects TRBV5-1 to TRBJ2-1, with TRBD2 matching 12 bases. CDR1 is SGHRS, CDR2 YFSETQ, per germline. This CDR3 has 14 amino acids. Trimming removed 6 bases from V and 5 bases from J; junction bases left unmatched: 3.

The rearrangement joins TRBV7-3 to TRBJ2-2; perhaps TRBD1 as D (6 bases). The CDR3 is made up of 13 amino acids. Germline CDR1 and CDR2: SGHTA and FQGTGA. V was trimmed by 3 bases and J by 8 bases, leaving 10 bases between them. The CDR3 reads CASSFLGAGELFF. In nucleotides, the CDR3 is TGTGCCAGCAGCTTTCTGGGGGCTGGGGAGCTGTTTTTT.

This clone was seen once. The chain has TRBV19 and TRBJ1-1, with D possibly TRBD1 on 5 matching bases. Trimming took off 5 bases at V and 5 bases at J, with 12 bases between the two ends. This CDR3 is 13 amino acids long. The germline gives CDR1 LNHDA, CDR2 SQIVND (reference sequence). CDR3 nucleotides: TGTGCCAGTAGTCAAGGGGCGAGTACTGAAGCTTTCTTT. It codes for CASSQGASTEAFF.

The chain recombines TRBV30 with TRBJ2-7; tentatively, D is TRBD1 (6 bases). CDR1 and CDR2 from the germline V gene are GTSNPN and SVGIG (reference sequence). V dropped 3 bases and J dropped 0 bases, with 9 bases sitting between them. CDR3 length: 13 amino acids. CDR3 sequence (DNA): TGTGCCTGGAGAGGACAGTCCTCCTACGAGCAGTACTTC. This gives the protein CAWRGQSSYEQYF. The whole variable domain, filled in from reference TRBV30 and TRBJ2-7, reads SQTIHQWPATLVQPVGSPLSLECTVEGTSNPNLYWYRQAAGRGLQLLFYSVGIGQISSEVPQNLSASRPQDRQFILSSKKLLLSDSGFYLCAWRGQSSYEQYFGPGTRLTVT.

The gene calls are TRBV4-1 and TRBJ2-7; TRBD1 matches at 7 bases. With 10 bases clipped from V and 7 bases from J, the junction kept 22 bases outside the gene matches. Germline V gene sequence: CDR1 MGHRA, CDR2 YSYEKL. The CDR3 sequence is 16 residues long. DNA of the CDR3: TGCGCCACCCCAGGGGGACCAGCTCCTGCACTAGGAGAGCAGTACTTC. This gives the protein CATPGGPAPALGEQYF.

This clone occurred a few times. The chain carries TRBV6-5 and TRBJ2-7; 9 bases are a match to TRBD2. This CDR3 is built from 16 residues. Unmatched junction bases numbered 5, after V lost 0 bases and J lost 2 bases. The germline V gene has CDR1 MNHEY and CDR2 SVGAGI. Here the CDR3 reads CASSYSGLAGPYEQYF. CDR3 nucleotide sequence: TGTGCCAGCAGTTACTCGGGCCTAGCGGGACCCTACGAGCAGTACTTC.

The CDR3 loop is CASSLRGTLGQGAGGYTF. The CDR3 DNA is TGTGCCAGCAGCTTGCGGGGGACCCTCGGTCAGGGGGCAGGCGGCTACACCTTC. The chain couples TRBV5-8 to TRBJ1-2; 8 bases fit TRBD1. Germline CDR1 reads SGHTS; CDR2 reads YDEGEE. The CDR3 has 18 amino acids. V was clipped by 1 base and J by 8 bases; unmatched bases: 19.

V gene TRBV27 combines with J gene TRBJ2-2; 13 bases are shared with TRBD2. The junction had 6 bases not matched to a gene; V was cut back by 5 bases and J by 0 bases. Germline V gene lookup returns CDR1 MNHEY and CDR2 SMNVEV (reference sequence). This CDR3 contains 18 residues. CDR3 sequence (DNA): TGTGCCAGCAGTAAGACTAGCGGGAGGTTTACGAACACCGGGGAGCTGTTTTTT. It codes for CASSKTSGRFTNTGELFF.

The chain employs TRBV6-5 and TRBJ1-5; 8 nucleotides align to TRBD1. Germline V lookup: CDR1 MNHEY, CDR2 SVGAGI. V trimming: 0 bases; J trimming: 7 bases; junction bases outside the gene matches: 5. The CDR3 is 15 residues long. CDR3 amino acids: CASSYSQGAGQPQHF. The DNA of the CDR3 is TGTGCCAGCAGTTACTCTCAGGGGGCCGGACAGCCCCAGCATTTT.

The V and J genes are TRBV28 and TRBJ2-5; 9 positions agree with TRBD1. Germline assignment: CDR1 MDHEN and CDR2 SYDVKM. V lost 7 bases to trimming and J lost 0 bases; unmatched junction nucleotides: 3. The CDR3 covers 14 residues. The CDR3 here is CASNNRGHQETQYF. The CDR3 nucleotides read TGTGCCAGCAACAACAGGGGGCACCAAGAGACCCAGTACTTC. Variable domain in full (rest from reference TRBV28 and TRBJ2-5): DVKVTQSSRYLVKRTGEKVFLECVQDMDHENMFWYRQDPGLGLRLIYFSYDVKMKEKGDIPEGYSVSREKKERFSLILESASTNQTSMYLCASNNRGHQETQYFGPGTRLLVL.

The gene calls are TRBV13 and TRBJ2-2; D remains ambiguous. The ends were cut back, 1 base at V and 6 bases at J, with 9 bases in the middle. The germline gives CDR1 PRHDT, CDR2 FYEKMQ (reference sequence). The CDR3 contains 14 residues. The chain's CDR3 is CASSLVPRSGELFF. CDR3 bases: TGTGCCAGCAGCTTAGTTCCTAGATCCGGGGAGCTGTTTTTT.

J is TRBJ2-7 and V is TRBV7-9; 11 bases map to TRBD1. V lost 5 bases and J lost 5; bases outside the gene matches: 2. Germline CDR1 and CDR2: SEHNR and FQNEAQ (reference sequence). The CDR3 contains 13 residues. The CDR3 loop is CASSQGQGDEQYV. The DNA of the CDR3 is TGTGCCAGCAGCCAGGGACAGGGGGACGAGCAGTACGTC.

V gene TRBV5-1 combines with J gene TRBJ1-4, with D perhaps matching TRBD1 (6 bases). The germline CDR1 and CDR2 sequences are SGHRS and YFSETQ. The V end was cut by 3 bases, the J end by 3 bases, with 12 bases between. The CDR3 spans 15 residues. Here the CDR3 reads CASSSRGGPNEKLFF. As DNA, the CDR3 is TGCGCCAGCAGCTCTCGGGGGGGGCCTAATGAAAAACTGTTTTTT.

The CDR3 protein is CASSRRRTSGSLGGETQYF. The CDR3 bases are TGCGCCAGCAGCCGACGAAGGACTAGCGGGAGCTTAGGAGGAGAGACCCAGTACTTC. The chain carries TRBV4-1 and TRBJ2-5; TRBD2 aligns across 13 bases. CDR1 and CDR2 (germline): MGHRA, YSYEKL. This CDR3 contains 19 residues. Trimming removed 4 bases from V and 4 bases from J; junction bases left unmatched: 15.

J is TRBJ1-5 and V is TRBV6-6, with a possible D match to TRBD1 (5 bases). V gave up 2 bases and J gave up 3 bases, with 8 bases separating them. Germline V gene lookup returns CDR1 MNHNY and CDR2 SVGAGI (reference sequence). The length of the CDR3 is 14 residues. The CDR3 spells CASSYLDTNQPQHF. The DNA for the CDR3 is TGTGCCAGCAGTTACCTGGACACCAATCAGCCCCAGCATTTT.